These T cell receptor beta chains were read from a single sample in a study of OX40 agonist ivuxolimab in advanced cancers. Using immunoSEQ multiplex PCR, the repertoire was profiled, and TCRdb retains in-frame clones only, with some absent. The sample has 58,000 or so clones; 65% to 90% are singletons. The sequenced sample was CD4+ or CD8+ T cells sorted from blood, obtained in a trial of the OX40 agonist ivuxolimab. These TCRs come from an adult with an advanced solid tumor such as melanoma, head and neck, liver or kidney cancer. Each CDR3 is given with its conserved first and last residue. A D gene is named only where the DNA matches it firmly. Size is omitted from some rows. Given values are once, few, many or a class for expanded clones.

d_call j_call v_call clone_size cdr3_aa cdr3_nt
. TRBJ1-2 TRBV27 . CASSSGTGSEGYTF TGTGCCAGCAGTTCAGGGACGGGATCGGAGGGCTACACCTTC
. TRBJ2-1 TRBV29-1 . CSGETTEQFF TGCAGCGGAGAGACTACGGAGCAGTTCTTC
TRBD1 TRBJ1-2 TRBV18 once CASSLDRDNYGYTF TGTGCCAGCTCACTCGACAGGGACAACTATGGCTACACCTTC
TRBD1 TRBJ1-2 TRBV7-8 . CASSFDRGIGYTF TGTGCCAGCAGCTTTGACAGGGGAATTGGCTACACCTTC
. TRBJ1-2 TRBV6-5 . CASSYGGRGYGYTF TGTGCCAGCAGTTACGGGGGGCGCGGCTATGGCTACACCTTC
TRBD2 TRBJ2-1 TRBV27 . CASKLAGGPLLSYNEQFF TGTGCCAGCAAACTAGCGGGGGGCCCCCTCCTCTCCTACAATGAGCAGTTCTTC
. TRBJ1-2 TRBV6-1 . CASSRDPEGGYTF TGTGCCAGCAGCCGGGACCCCGAGGGAGGCTACACCTTC
TRBD1 TRBJ2-2 TRBV30 . CAWTLTGGLFF TGTGCCTGGACCCTGACAGGGGGCCTGTTTTTT
. TRBJ2-7 TRBV7-8 few CASRGWRAYEQYF TGTGCCAGCAGGGGTTGGCGAGCCTACGAGCAGTACTTC
. TRBJ1-2 TRBV6-1 . CASSEGATGLYGYTF TGTGCCAGCAGTGAAGGTGCGACCGGGCTCTATGGCTACACCTTC
. TRBJ1-2 TRBV5-5 few CASSLAGRGYGYTF TGTGCCAGCAGCTTGGCCGGGAGGGGCTATGGCTACACCTTC
. TRBJ2-1 TRBV10-3 . CAISGSGSYNEQFF TGTGCCATCAGTGGAAGCGGATCCTACAATGAGCAGTTCTTC
TRBD2 TRBJ2-1 TRBV6-5 . CASSYSLAGVDEQFF TGTGCCAGCAGTTACTCCCTAGCGGGAGTGGATGAGCAGTTCTTC
. TRBJ2-7 TRBV6-1 . CASSEAPQADSYEQYF TGTGCCAGCAGTGAAGCACCGCAGGCTGACTCCTACGAGCAGTACTTC
. TRBJ2-7 TRBV6-6 . CASRPDGGIYEQYF TGTGCCAGCAGACCGGACGGCGGTATCTACGAGCAGTACTTC
TRBD1 TRBJ1-2 TRBV7-3 . CASSLTDRGYGYTF TGTGCCAGCAGCTTAACGGACAGGGGTTATGGCTACACCTTC
TRBD1 TRBJ2-7 TRBV4-1 . CASSQALNRGQTYEQYF TGCGCCAGCAGCCAAGCCCTCAACAGGGGACAGACTTACGAGCAGTACTTC
. TRBJ2-3 TRBV7-3 . CASSLFGGGNTDTQYF TGTGCCAGCAGCTTATTTGGCGGGGGCAACACAGATACGCAGTATTTT
. TRBJ2-3 TRBV29-1 . CSTRDNPDTQYF TGCAGCACGCGGGACAACCCAGATACGCAGTATTTT
. TRBJ2-3 TRBV7-7 . CASSKGITSTDTQYF TGTGCCAGCAGCAAAGGGATTACAAGCACAGATACGCAGTATTTT
TRBD1 TRBJ1-1 TRBV27 once CASTKGTGRPNTEAFF TGTGCCTCCACCAAGGGGACAGGGAGACCCAACACTGAAGCTTTCTTT
. TRBJ2-1 TRBV7-2 . CASTSRAGNEQFF TGTGCCAGCACCTCACGGGCAGGAAATGAGCAGTTCTTC
TRBD1 TRBJ2-3 TRBV10-3 . CATGGTGVVDTQYF TGTGCCACCGGGGGGACAGGGGTGGTGGATACGCAGTATTTT
. TRBJ1-4 TRBV6-6 . CASSPPGGANEKLFF TGTGCCAGCAGTCCGCCGGGGGGGGCTAATGAAAAACTGTTTTTT
. TRBJ1-1 TRBV28 . CASSVNTEAFF TGTGCCAGCAGCGTCAACACTGAAGCTTTCTTT
. TRBJ1-1 TRBV27 . CASSLRWQMNTEAFF TGTGCCAGCAGTTTAAGATGGCAGATGAACACTGAAGCTTTCTTT
. TRBJ2-1 TRBV10-1 . CASSPSGGNEQFF TGCGCCAGCAGTCCATCAGGGGGGAATGAGCAGTTCTTC
. TRBJ2-5 TRBV9 once CASSVLQGSWETQYF TGTGCCAGCAGCGTCCTCCAAGGGAGTTGGGAGACCCAGTACTTC
. TRBJ2-7 TRBV5-1 . CASSLTATYEQYF TGCGCCAGCAGCTTGACAGCTACCTACGAGCAGTACTTC
TRBD2 TRBJ2-7 TRBV11-2 . CASSLVPPTSGATYEQYF TGTGCCAGCAGCTTAGTCCCCCCAACTAGCGGAGCTACCTACGAGCAGTACTTC
TRBD1 TRBJ2-7 TRBV18 . CASSHTGTGGYEQYF TGTGCCAGCTCACACACCGGGACAGGCGGTTACGAGCAGTACTTC
. TRBJ2-2 TRBV5-6 . CASNQGEGELFF TGTGCCAGCAACCAGGGAGAGGGGGAGCTGTTTTTT
. TRBJ2-1 TRBV5-1 . CASSRTQPLINEQFF TGCGCCAGCTCCCGGACCCAGCCCCTAATCAATGAGCAGTTCTTC
. TRBJ1-5 TRBV6-1 . CASSEAGYDGQPQHF TGTGCCAGCAGTGAGGCAGGGTATGATGGTCAGCCCCAGCATTTT
. TRBJ1-5 TRBV6-1 . CASKGGSSDQPQHF TGTGCCAGCAAGGGAGGGAGTTCGGATCAGCCCCAGCATTTT
TRBD1 TRBJ2-1 TRBV5-1 . CASSLGTGGNEQFF TGCGCCAGCAGCTTGGGGACAGGGGGCAATGAGCAGTTCTTC
. TRBJ2-5 TRBV10-1 . CASSDGGLAETQYF TGCGCCAGCAGTGACGGGGGTCTGGCAGAGACCCAGTACTTC
. TRBJ1-1 TRBV25-1 . CASSESLRSFF TGTGCCAGCAGTGAATCCTTAAGATCATTCTTT
TRBD1 TRBJ1-2 TRBV5-4 . CASSSDRGYYGYTF TGTGCCAGCAGCTCGGACAGGGGATACTATGGCTACACCTTC
TRBD1 TRBJ1-2 TRBV27 few CATGEGGSPWWKGYTF TGTGCCACCGGGGAAGGGGGCTCTCCATGGTGGAAAGGCTACACCTTC
. TRBJ2-7 TRBV2 once CASSPRYEQYF TGTGCCAGCAGTCCTCGGTACGAGCAGTACTTC
. TRBJ2-7 TRBV6-5 . CASSRTVSSYEQYF TGTGCCAGCAGTAGGACGGTAAGCTCCTACGAGCAGTACTTC
. TRBJ2-7 TRBV5-4 . CASSLAGGGLLREQYF TGTGCCAGCAGCTTGGCAGGCGGGGGCCTACTACGAGAGCAGTACTTC
. TRBJ1-1 TRBV4-1 . CASSQDRRGRNTEAFF TGCGCCAGCAGCCAAGATCGGCGGGGGCGAAACACTGAAGCTTTCTTT
. TRBJ1-5 TRBV2 . CASSEARQISNQPQHF TGTGCCAGCAGTGAAGCGCGGCAGATTAGCAATCAGCCCCAGCATTTT
. TRBJ1-1 TRBV5-1 . CASSYSIGVGETEAFF TGCGCCAGCAGTTATTCAATTGGGGTAGGAGAAACTGAAGCTTTCTTT
TRBD1 TRBJ2-7 TRBV28 few CASSLSPGTGVSYEQYF TGTGCCAGCAGTTTATCGCCCGGGACAGGAGTCTCCTACGAGCAGTACTTC
. TRBJ2-1 TRBV2 . CASLVYNEQFF TGTGCCAGCCTAGTTTACAATGAGCAGTTCTTC
TRBD1 TRBJ2-1 TRBV5-1 . CASSLVGDSLSYNEQFF TGCGCCAGCAGCTTGGTCGGGGACAGCCTGTCCTACAATGAGCAGTTCTTC
. TRBJ1-1 TRBV11-2 . CASSLGSGPTEAFF TGTGCCAGCAGCTTAGGATCGGGGCCCACTGAAGCTTTCTTT
. TRBJ2-5 TRBV5-6 . CASSLRGWMTETQYF TGTGCCAGCAGTCTTCGAGGGTGGATGACGGAGACCCAGTACTTC
. TRBJ2-7 TRBV7-3 . CASSLKAAYEQYF TGTGCCAGCAGCTTAAAGGCAGCCTACGAGCAGTACTTC
. TRBJ1-1 TRBV5-1 . CASSRSRLEGLEAFF TGCGCCAGCAGTCGGTCCCGTCTAGAGGGGTTGGAAGCTTTCTTT
TRBD2 TRBJ2-3 TRBV9 . CASSVAASGGAADTQYF TGTGCCAGCAGCGTAGCTGCTAGCGGGGGGGCGGCAGATACGCAGTATTTT